The 8 T cell receptor beta chains reported below all come from one sample, sequenced in a study of brain T cells in children with intractable seizures. The sample's time point: blood from clinic visit 5 months post-surgery; TSC patient then seizure free. The assay was immunoSEQ multiplex PCR, and TCRdb's table has in-frame clones only and misses some. The sample consists of about 340,000 clones, over 90% of them appearing once. The source material was peripheral blood, sampled more than 4 months after surgery. All receptors come from a boy under three years old with tuberous sclerosis and intractable seizures.

This rearrangement joins TRBV5-4 to TRBJ2-7; 7 nucleotides line up with TRBD2. J was trimmed by 2 bases and V by 2 bases; bases with no gene match: 4. The germline gives CDR1 SGHNT, CDR2 YYREEE (reference sequence). The CDR3 length is 14 residues. The CDR3 here is CASSFGAGTYEQYF. The CDR3 coding sequence is TGTGCCAGCAGCTTTGGAGCGGGAACCTACGAGCAGTACTTC.

This chain connects TRBV5-1 to TRBJ2-1, with 10 bases fitting TRBD2. CDR1 SGHRS and CDR2 YFSETQ come from the germline V gene. This CDR3 has 19 amino acids. Trimming cost V 4 bases and J 2 bases; bases outside gene matches: 15. CDR3 region: CASSPGGRLAGTAYNEQFF. The CDR3 bases are TGCGCCAGCAGCCCGGGGGGAAGACTAGCGGGTACCGCCTACAATGAGCAGTTCTTC. The full variable domain, completed using reference TRBV5-1 and TRBJ2-1, is KAGVTQTPRYLIKTRGQQVTLSCSPISGHRSVSWYQQTPGQGLQFLFEYFSETQRNKGNFPGRFSGRQFSNSRSEMNVSTLELGDSALYLCASSPGGRLAGTAYNEQFFGPGTRLTVL.

V is TRBV18 and J is TRBJ2-1; D call uncertain. Trimming took off 6 bases at V and 7 bases at J, with 7 bases between the two ends. CDR3 length equals 11 residues. Germline assignment: CDR1 KGHSH and CDR2 LQKENI. CDR3 sequence (DNA): TGTGCCAGCTCGCCTAAGAATGAGCAGTTCTTC. Amino acid sequence: CASSPKNEQFF.

This rearrangement joins TRBV5-8 to TRBJ2-1; D gene uncertain. CDR1 and CDR2 (germline): SGHTS, YDEGEE. CDR3 length equals 16 residues. The V end lost 0 bases, the J end lost 2 bases, and 12 bases lay between the germline ends. The DNA of the CDR3 is TGTGCCAGCAGCTTGGCCGGGTCCCCCACCTACAATGAGCAGTTCTTC. Its translation: CASSLAGSPTYNEQFF.

The CDR3 is CASGRDRGMRSNTEAFF. The CDR3 bases are TGTGCCAGCGGAAGGGACAGGGGGATGCGGTCGAACACTGAAGCTTTCTTT. This rearrangement joins TRBV5-8 to TRBJ1-1, with 11 bases lining up with TRBD1. The germline V gene encodes CDR1 SGHTS and CDR2 YDEGEE. This CDR3 region has 17 residues. Trimming cost V 7 bases and J 1 base; bases outside gene matches: 12.

The chain couples TRBV24-1 to TRBJ2-1; TRBD2 matches 16 bases. The CDR3 extends over 16 amino acids. V gave up 3 bases and J gave up 9 bases; unmatched junction bases: 4. Germline V gene sequence: CDR1 KGHDR, CDR2 SFDVKD. The CDR3 spells CATSDPGLAGGREQFF. CDR3 in DNA: TGTGCCACCAGTGATCCGGGACTAGCGGGAGGGCGTGAGCAGTTCTTC.

This clone was seen only once. This rearrangement joins TRBV30 to TRBJ1-1, with 11 bases fitting TRBD1. The CDR3 sequence is 15 residues long. Germline CDR1 and CDR2: GTSNPN and SVGIG (reference sequence). J gave up 0 bases and V 5 bases, and 5 bases lay outside the gene matches. DNA for the CDR3: TGTGCCTGGGGACCGGGACAGGGGGTGAACACTGAAGCTTTCTTT. Its translation: CAWGPGQGVNTEAFF.

V usage is TRBV7-9 and J usage is TRBJ2-1; 7 bases agree with TRBD1. V shed 4 bases and J 4 bases; nucleotides not matched to a gene: 13. The CDR3 covers 17 residues. Looked up from germline, CDR1 is SEHNR and CDR2 is FQNEAQ (reference sequence). In DNA form, the CDR3 reads TGTGCCAGCAGCTCTGGACAGGTCCCAGCCACATACAATGAGCAGTTCTTC. Protein sequence: CASSSGQVPATYNEQFF.